These 21 T cell receptor beta chains were all obtained from the same sample, sequenced in a study of graft-versus-host responses after intestinal transplantation. Produced via immunoSEQ multiplex PCR; TCRdb's table is partial and in-frame only. Among approximately 100,000 clones, 93% were seen once, and the ten largest hold under 1.5%. No antigen is known for these receptors. The sequences come from unstimulated CD8+ T cells sorted from spleen or lymph node cells, collected before intestinal transplant. These receptors all stem from a human donor who received an intestinal transplant.

Here the CDR3 DNA reads TGCGCCAGTTCGGGACAGGGAAACACCGGGGAGCTGTTTTTT. Amino acid sequence: CASSGQGNTGELFF. V gene TRBV10-2 combines with J gene TRBJ2-2; 9 bases are a match to TRBD1. CDR1 and CDR2 from the germline V gene are WSHSY and SAAADI. J lost 2 bases, V lost 9 bases, and 4 bases had no gene match. The length of the CDR3 is 14 residues.

The chain recombines TRBV7-9 with TRBJ2-5; D call uncertain. The CDR3 loop spans 12 amino acids. V lost 5 bases, J lost 5 bases, and 9 bases lay in between. Germline V CDR1 and CDR2: SEHNR, FQNEAQ (reference sequence). CDR3 region: CASSPYTETQYF. DNA for the CDR3: TGTGCCAGCAGCCCCTACACGGAGACCCAGTACTTC.

The chain has TRBV11-2 and TRBJ2-7; no clear D gene. With 8 bases removed from V and 6 bases from J, the gap between germline ends came to 17 bases. The CDR3 has 13 amino acids. CDR1 is SGHAT, CDR2 FQNNGV, per germline. CDR3 nucleotides: TGTGCCAGCGGAAAATTCACGGTTGGCGAGCAGTACTTC. It specifies CASGKFTVGEQYF. Looking up the rest from reference TRBV11-2 and TRBJ2-7 gives the full variable domain: EAGVAQSPRYKIIEKRQSVAFWCNPISGHATLYWYQQILGQGPKLLIQFQNNGVVDDSQLPKDRFSAERLKGVDSTLKIQPAKLEDSAVYLCASGKFTVGEQYFGPGTRLTVT.

V and J are TRBV10-2 and TRBJ1-5, with D perhaps matching TRBD1 (5 bases). The CDR3 loop spans 13 amino acids. V was trimmed by 2 bases and J by 8 bases, leaving 10 bases between them. CDR1 and CDR2 from the germline V gene are WSHSY and SAAADI. Here the CDR3 reads CASSEGGLKPQHF. The CDR3 nucleotides are TGCGCCAGCAGTGAGGGGGGTCTCAAGCCCCAGCATTTT.

The sample holds one count of this clone. This sequence joins TRBV5-6 and TRBJ2-7, with D possibly TRBD2 on 6 matching bases. Germline CDR1 reads SGHDT; CDR2 reads YYEEEE. Trimming removed 5 bases from V and 6 bases from J, with 21 bases in between. There are 15 residues in the CDR3. CDR3 DNA: TGTGCCAGCAGGATGTTGCGGCGGGATGGGGGCGAGCAGTACTTC. It yields the protein CASRMLRRDGGEQYF.

This clone has just one count. V usage is TRBV30 and J usage is TRBJ2-5; possible D gene TRBD2, 5 bases. Germline CDR1 reads GTSNPN; CDR2 reads SVGIG (reference sequence). The CDR3 covers 13 residues. Deletions cut 0 bases from V and 3 bases from J, with 8 bases between. The DNA for the CDR3 is TGTGCCTGGAGTGTATTCGGGGAAGAGACCCAGTACTTC. This gives the protein CAWSVFGEETQYF.

Concerning this clone: This sample also contains other DNA sequences that code for the same CDR3. The rearrangement uses TRBV4-1 and TRBJ1-5, with D uncertain. Trimming took 0 bases from V and 0 from J, leaving 6 bases between them. The CDR3 spans 15 residues. Germline lookup yields CDR1 MGHRA and CDR2 YSYEKL. This CDR3 is CASSQDRVSNQPQHF. The CDR3 nucleotides read TGCGCCAGCAGCCAAGATAGGGTTAGCAATCAGCCCCAGCATTTT.

The chain joins TRBV9 to TRBJ1-1; D gene ambiguous. Looked up from germline, CDR1 is SGDLS and CDR2 is YYNGEE. The CDR3 runs to 13 residues. Trimming took 4 bases from V and 1 from J, leaving 8 bases between them. Written as DNA, the CDR3 is TGTGCCAGCAGCTCCGACACGAACACTGAAGCTTTCTTT. Translation gives CASSSDTNTEAFF.

To note about this clone: Other nucleotide sequences in the sample specify the same CDR3. The rearrangement links TRBV6-5 to TRBJ2-1; either TRBD1 or TRBD2 may fit D (6 bases each). V lost 3 bases and J lost 4, with 13 bases in between. Per germline, CDR1 MNHEY and CDR2 SVGAGI. The CDR3 sequence is 15 residues long. CDR3 region: CASSYSTGAYNEQFF. The CDR3 bases are TGTGCCAGCAGTTATTCGACGGGGGCTTACAATGAGCAGTTCTTC.

The J gene is TRBJ2-5, the V gene TRBV7-8, with a tentative D call TRBD1 (6 bases). This CDR3 contains 15 residues. V was shortened by 7 bases and J by 0 bases, with 15 bases between the two germline ends. Germline V CDR1 and CDR2: SGHVS, FQNEAQ. The CDR3 loop reads CASITRTGYQETQYF. CDR3 bases: TGTGCCAGCATCACCAGAACAGGGTACCAAGAGACCCAGTACTTC.

Concerning this clone itself: In the same sample, other DNA sequences code for this CDR3. This rearrangement joins TRBV9 to TRBJ2-7; 8 bases are shared with TRBD2. The CDR3 spans 15 residues. Germline CDR1 is SGDLS and CDR2 is YYNGEE. The J segment lost 1 base and the V segment lost 2 bases, leaving 5 bases of the junction unmatched. The CDR3 DNA follows: TGTGCCAGCAGCGTGGGAGGCGGGGGGTCCTACGAGCAGTACTTC. It is translated as CASSVGGGGSYEQYF.

In nucleotides, the CDR3 is TGTGCCAGCAGCTTAGCGGGAGGCGAGACCCAGTACTTC. It encodes CASSLAGGETQYF. The rearrangement uses TRBV11-2 and TRBJ2-5, with TRBD2 identical over 7 bases. There are 13 residues in the CDR3. The germline gives CDR1 SGHAT, CDR2 FQNNGV. V lost 1 base, J lost 5 bases, and 1 base stayed unmatched.

This chain connects TRBV11-2 to TRBJ2-7, with 10 positions matching TRBD1. Germline loops: CDR1 SGHAT, CDR2 FQNNGV. The junction had 11 bases not matched to a gene; V was cut back by 5 bases and J by 4 bases. The CDR3 has 16 residues. The CDR3 sequence: CASSQSPGQGLYEQYF. The CDR3 DNA reads as TGTGCCAGCAGCCAGAGCCCGGGACAGGGGTTATACGAGCAGTACTTC.

V gene TRBV7-9 combines with J gene TRBJ1-1; D uncertain. This CDR3 has 13 amino acids. V gave up 2 bases and J gave up 3 bases, with 7 bases separating them. Germline V gives CDR1 SEHNR, CDR2 FQNEAQ (reference sequence). The CDR3 nucleotides are TGTGCCAGCAGCTTAACCGGTTACACTGAAGCTTTCTTT. Translation gives CASSLTGYTEAFF.

The rearrangement uses TRBV7-9 and TRBJ1-5; D is uncertain. This CDR3 is built from 16 residues. Trimming left V 4 bases short and J 3 bases short, with 16 bases between. CDR1 and CDR2 (germline): SEHNR, FQNEAQ (reference sequence). The CDR3 is CASSSTHRNNNQPQHF. As DNA, the CDR3 is TGTGCCAGCAGCTCCACGCACAGAAACAACAATCAGCCCCAGCATTTT.

This sequence joins TRBV4-1 and TRBJ2-3; D uncertain. The CDR3 sequence is 17 residues long. In germline, CDR1 is MGHRA, CDR2 YSYEKL. Trimming cost V 1 base and J 8 bases, with 22 bases left between them. CDR3 sequence reads: CASSQVDNSRPTPTQYF. CDR3 coding DNA: TGCGCCAGCAGCCAAGTAGATAACAGCCGTCCAACACCTACGCAGTATTTT.

The chain joins TRBV7-9 to TRBJ2-1; tentative D call: TRBD2 (5 bases). Deletions cut 4 bases from V and 6 bases from J, with 10 bases between. Germline assignment: CDR1 SEHNR and CDR2 FQNEAQ (reference sequence). The CDR3 is 13 residues long. The CDR3 sequence is CASSSRAPNEQFF. The DNA of the CDR3 is TGTGCCAGCAGCTCGAGGGCTCCCAATGAGCAGTTCTTC.

The chain employs TRBV6-5 and TRBJ2-7; TRBD2 aligns across 7 bases. Germline assignment: CDR1 MNHEY and CDR2 SVGAGI. This CDR3 region has 15 residues. J was trimmed by 3 bases and V by 2 bases; bases with no gene match: 7. The CDR3 region is CASSYGSGGDYEQYF. The CDR3 DNA is TGTGCCAGCAGTTACGGGTCGGGGGGAGACTACGAGCAGTACTTC.

The chain uses TRBV21-1 and TRBJ1-1. TRBV21-1 is tagged as a pseudogene. The CDR3 has 14 residues. CDR3 nucleotide sequence: TGTGCCAGCAGCAAAAGACCGCAGAACACTGAAGCTTTCTTT. It specifies CASSKRPQNTEAFF.

The chain recombines TRBV7-9 with TRBJ1-1; a weak D match, TRBD1 (5 bases). Per the germline V gene, CDR1 is SEHNR and CDR2 is FQNEAQ (reference sequence). The CDR3 has 15 residues. The V end lost 2 bases, the J end lost 2 bases, and 12 bases lay between the germline ends. The CDR3 DNA is TGTGCCAGCAGCTTACACGTGGGGGAAAACACTGAAGCTTTCTTT. Its protein is CASSLHVGENTEAFF.

This clone has a handful of counts. The chain links TRBV9 to TRBJ1-1; D is possibly TRBD1 (5 bases). This CDR3 has 14 amino acids. With 2 bases removed from V and 0 bases from J, the gap between germline ends came to 8 bases. Germline values: CDR1 SGDLS, CDR2 YYNGEE. The CDR3 reads CASSVTGVNTEAFF. As DNA, the CDR3 is TGTGCCAGCAGCGTCACGGGGGTGAACACTGAAGCTTTCTTT.